This T cell receptor (beta chain) was recovered during a study of graft-versus-host responses after intestinal transplantation. Study conclusions and caveats: Individuals carrying graft-donor T cell macrochimerism showed high graft-versus-host to host-versus-graft clonal ratios in allografts. Recipient bone marrow held GvH clones, some seen earlier in ileum or blood. Levels of circulating GvH clones at their peak were associated with early post-transplant HvG declines.

The trim removed 6 bases at V and 7 bases at J, leaving 9 bases unmatched. Germline V gene data show CDR1 as MNHNY and CDR2 as SVGAGI (reference sequence). CDR3 size: 13 residues. TCRdb's copy holds only in-frame clones and misses some; the assay was immunoSEQ multiplex PCR. The sample holds about 130,000 clones, 80% to 95% seen once. This clone was detected a few times. What it binds is not known. J is TRBJ2-7 and V is TRBV6-6; 7 positions match TRBD2. The sample here was unstimulated CD4+ T cells sorted from spleen or lymph node cells, taken before intestinal transplant. This TCR derives from a human donor who received an intestinal transplant. CDR3 region: CASRSGLRGEQYF. CDR3 DNA sequence: TGTGCCAGCAGGTCGGGACTACGGGGAGAGCAGTACTTC.